This TCR beta chain was recovered during a study of cytomegalovirus exposure and HLA in healthy donors. The study, taken as a whole, reports: Reports showed the classifier diagnosing cytomegalovirus status with high specificity and sensitivity. According to a subsequent analysis, TCR clusters from the first cohort were inclined to appear together in the 110 or so validation repertoires.

Regarding this clone: Its specificity is unknown.

The repertoire was sequenced with immunoSEQ multiplex PCR; TCRdb's copy has only in-frame clones and lacks some. The sample contains around 150,000 clones, approximately 81% of which appear only once. The CDR3 has 14 amino acids. The ends lost 5 bases at V and 2 bases at J; junction bases unmatched: 4. Germline V CDR1 and CDR2: SEHNR, FQNEAQ (reference sequence). This receptor was identified in a man aged 25 to 40 in good health and CMV-seropositive. Sequencing was carried out using PBMCs. The chain has TRBV7-9 and TRBJ2-7; 9 nucleotides match TRBD1. Here the CDR3 reads CASSRGQGPYEQYF. Written as DNA, the CDR3 is TGTGCCAGCAGCCGGGGACAGGGCCCCTACGAGCAGTACTTC.